The text below deals with one TCR beta chain. Its matching antigen is unknown. Trimming shortened V by 6 bases and J by 2 bases, and 11 bases separated the two germline ends. The CDR3 spans 14 residues. The germline V gene encodes CDR1 MNHNY and CDR2 SVGAGI (reference sequence). These data are taken from a study of OX40 agonist ivuxolimab in advanced cancers. Notes on the study in general: Some of the nonresponding patients also showed low levels of normalized T-cell clonal expansion. Researchers did not determine the expanded peripheral T cells' antigen specificity.

TCRdb's table, derived via immunoSEQ multiplex PCR, lists solely in-frame clones and lacks some. The sample has about 100,000 clones; approximately 90% are singletons. Baseline was the first blood sampling point, followed by cycle 4 day 1 and cycle 7 day 1. The sequence derives from an adult with an advanced solid tumor such as melanoma, head and neck, liver or kidney cancer. This chain uses TRBV6-6 with TRBJ2-1, with D perhaps TRBD1 (6 bases). The sample consisted of CD4+ or CD8+ T cells sorted from blood, taken in a trial of the OX40 agonist ivuxolimab. CDR3 DNA sequence: TGTGCCAGCAGCCGCGGACAGACCTACAATGAGCAGTTCTTC. Encoded protein: CASSRGQTYNEQFF.